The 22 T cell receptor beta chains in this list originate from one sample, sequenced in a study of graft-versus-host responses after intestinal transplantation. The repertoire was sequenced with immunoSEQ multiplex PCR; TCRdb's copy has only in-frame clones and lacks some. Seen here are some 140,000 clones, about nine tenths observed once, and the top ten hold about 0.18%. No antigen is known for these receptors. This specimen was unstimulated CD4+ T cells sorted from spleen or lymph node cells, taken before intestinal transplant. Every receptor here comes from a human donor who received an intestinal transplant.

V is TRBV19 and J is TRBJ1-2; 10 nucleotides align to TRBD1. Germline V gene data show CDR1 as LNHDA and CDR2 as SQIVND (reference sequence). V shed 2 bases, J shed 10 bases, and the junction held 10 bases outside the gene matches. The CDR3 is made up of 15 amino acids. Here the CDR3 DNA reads TGTGCCAGTAGTATAAATCCGGGACAGGGGTTTGACTACACCTTC. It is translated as CASSINPGQGFDYTF. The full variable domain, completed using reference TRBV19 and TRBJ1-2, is DGGITQSPKYLFRKEGQNVTLSCEQNLNHDAMYWYRQDPGQGLRLIYYSQIVNDFQKGDIAEGYSVSREKKESFPLTVTSAQKNPTAFYLCASSINPGQGFDYTFGSGTRLTVV.

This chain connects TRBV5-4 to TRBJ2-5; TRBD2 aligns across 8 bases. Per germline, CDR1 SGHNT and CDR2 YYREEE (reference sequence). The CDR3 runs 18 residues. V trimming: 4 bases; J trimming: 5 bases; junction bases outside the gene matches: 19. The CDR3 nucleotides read TGTGCCAGCAGCCACTTCATGGCTGGAGCGGGAGCTGGGGAGACCCAGTACTTC. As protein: CASSHFMAGAGAGETQYF.

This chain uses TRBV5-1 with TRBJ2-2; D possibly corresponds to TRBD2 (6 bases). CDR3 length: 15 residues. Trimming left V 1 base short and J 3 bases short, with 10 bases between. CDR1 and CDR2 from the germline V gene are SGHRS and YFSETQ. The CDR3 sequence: CASSLSGGDTGELFF. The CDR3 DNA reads TGCGCCAGCAGCTTGTCCGGAGGGGACACCGGGGAGCTGTTTTTT.

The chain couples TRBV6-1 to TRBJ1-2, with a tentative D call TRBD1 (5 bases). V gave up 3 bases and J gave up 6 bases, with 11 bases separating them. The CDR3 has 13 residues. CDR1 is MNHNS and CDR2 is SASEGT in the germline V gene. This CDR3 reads CASSDGGKHGYTF. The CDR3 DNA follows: TGTGCCAGCAGTGATGGGGGAAAGCATGGCTACACCTTC.

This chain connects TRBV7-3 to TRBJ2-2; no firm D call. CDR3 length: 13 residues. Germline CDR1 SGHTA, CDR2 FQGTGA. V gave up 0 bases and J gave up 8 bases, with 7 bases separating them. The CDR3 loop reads CASSLTDGGELFF. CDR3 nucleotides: TGTGCCAGCAGCTTAACAGATGGAGGGGAGCTGTTTTTT. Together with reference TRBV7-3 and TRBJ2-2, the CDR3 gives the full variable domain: GAGVSQTPSNKVTEKGKYVELRCDPISGHTALYWYRQSLGQGPEFLIYFQGTGAADDSGLPNDRFFAVRPEGSVSTLKIQRTERGDSAVYLCASSLTDGGELFFGEGSRLTVL.

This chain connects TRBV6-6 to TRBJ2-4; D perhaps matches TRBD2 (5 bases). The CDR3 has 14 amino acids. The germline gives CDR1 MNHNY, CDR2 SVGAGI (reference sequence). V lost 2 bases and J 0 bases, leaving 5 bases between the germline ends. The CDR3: CASSYGLAKNIQYF. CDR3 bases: TGTGCCAGCAGTTACGGACTAGCCAAAAACATTCAGTACTTC.

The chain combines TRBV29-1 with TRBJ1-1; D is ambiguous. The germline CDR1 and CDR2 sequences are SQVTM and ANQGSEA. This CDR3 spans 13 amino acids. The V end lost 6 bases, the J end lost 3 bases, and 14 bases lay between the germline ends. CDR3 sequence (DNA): TGCAGCGTCTCGAGAGAAGGTGACACTGAAGCTTTCTTT. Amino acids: CSVSREGDTEAFF.

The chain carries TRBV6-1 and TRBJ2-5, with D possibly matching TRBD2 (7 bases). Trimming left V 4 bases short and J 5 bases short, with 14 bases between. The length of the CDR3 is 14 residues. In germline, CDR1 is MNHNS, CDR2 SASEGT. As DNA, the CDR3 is TGTGCCAGCAGTGCTAGCGGAGGGGGGGAGACCCAGTACTTC. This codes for CASSASGGGETQYF.

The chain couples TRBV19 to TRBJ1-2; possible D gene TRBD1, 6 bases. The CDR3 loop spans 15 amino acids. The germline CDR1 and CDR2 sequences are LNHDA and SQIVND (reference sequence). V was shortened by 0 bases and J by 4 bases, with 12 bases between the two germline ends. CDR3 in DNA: TGTGCCAGTAGTATAGAACACAGGGCCCCCTATGGCTACACCTTC. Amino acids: CASSIEHRAPYGYTF.

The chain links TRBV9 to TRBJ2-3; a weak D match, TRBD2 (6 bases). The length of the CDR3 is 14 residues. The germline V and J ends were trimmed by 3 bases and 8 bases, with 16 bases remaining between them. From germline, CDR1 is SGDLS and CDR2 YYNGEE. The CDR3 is CASSAPRESRTQYF. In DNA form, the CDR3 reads TGTGCCAGCAGCGCGCCTCGGGAGTCTCGTACGCAGTATTTT. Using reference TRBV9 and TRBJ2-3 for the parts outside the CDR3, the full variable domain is DSGVTQTPKHLITATGQRVTLRCSPRSGDLSVYWYQQSLDQGLQFLIQYYNGEERAKGNILERFSAQQFPDLHSELNLSSLELGDSALYFCASSAPRESRTQYFGPGTRLTVL.

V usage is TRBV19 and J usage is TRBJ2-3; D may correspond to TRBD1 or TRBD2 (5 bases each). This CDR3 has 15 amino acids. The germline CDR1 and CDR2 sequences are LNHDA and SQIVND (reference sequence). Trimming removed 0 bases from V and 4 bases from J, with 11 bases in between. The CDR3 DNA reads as TGTGCCAGTAGTATAGACCAGGGTAGCGCAGATACGCAGTATTTT. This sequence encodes CASSIDQGSADTQYF.

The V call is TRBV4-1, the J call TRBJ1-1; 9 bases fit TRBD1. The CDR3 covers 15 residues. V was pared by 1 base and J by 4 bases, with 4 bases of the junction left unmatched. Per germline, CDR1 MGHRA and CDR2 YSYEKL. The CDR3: CASSQGDRVGTEAFF. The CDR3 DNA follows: TGCGCCAGCAGCCAAGGGGACAGGGTTGGCACTGAAGCTTTCTTT.

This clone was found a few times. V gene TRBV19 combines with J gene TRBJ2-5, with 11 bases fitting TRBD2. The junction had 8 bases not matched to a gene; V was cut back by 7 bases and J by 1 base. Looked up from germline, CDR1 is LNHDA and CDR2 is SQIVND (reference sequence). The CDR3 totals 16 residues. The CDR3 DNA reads TGTGCCAGTAACAACTATAGCGGGAGGGCCCAAGAGACCCAGTACTTC. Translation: CASNNYSGRAQETQYF.

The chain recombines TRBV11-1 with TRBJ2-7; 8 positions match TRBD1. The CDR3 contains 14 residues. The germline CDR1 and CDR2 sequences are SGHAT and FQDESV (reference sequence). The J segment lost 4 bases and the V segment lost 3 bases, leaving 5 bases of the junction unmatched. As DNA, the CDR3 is TGTGCCAGCAGCTTGGGCAGGGGGCTTTACGAGCAGTACTTC. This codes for CASSLGRGLYEQYF.

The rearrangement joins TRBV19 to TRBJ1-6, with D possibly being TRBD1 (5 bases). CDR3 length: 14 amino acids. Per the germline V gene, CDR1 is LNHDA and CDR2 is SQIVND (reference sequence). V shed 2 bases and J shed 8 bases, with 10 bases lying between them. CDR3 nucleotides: TGTGCCAGTAGTATACTCACAGGAGATTCACCCCTCCACTTT. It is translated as CASSILTGDSPLHF.

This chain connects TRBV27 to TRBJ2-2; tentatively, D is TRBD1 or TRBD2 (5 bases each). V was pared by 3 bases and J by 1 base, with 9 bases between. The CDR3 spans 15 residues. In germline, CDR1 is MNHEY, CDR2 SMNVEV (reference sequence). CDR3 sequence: CASSFQGRNTGELFF. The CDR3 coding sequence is TGTGCCAGCAGTTTTCAGGGACGGAACACCGGGGAGCTGTTTTTT.

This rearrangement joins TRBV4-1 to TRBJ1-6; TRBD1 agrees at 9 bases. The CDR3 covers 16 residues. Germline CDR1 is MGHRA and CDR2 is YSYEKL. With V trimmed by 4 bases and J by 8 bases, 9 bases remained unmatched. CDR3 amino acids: CASSRDRDREDSPLHF. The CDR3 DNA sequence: TGCGCCAGCAGCCGAGACCGGGACAGGGAGGATTCACCCCTCCACTTT.

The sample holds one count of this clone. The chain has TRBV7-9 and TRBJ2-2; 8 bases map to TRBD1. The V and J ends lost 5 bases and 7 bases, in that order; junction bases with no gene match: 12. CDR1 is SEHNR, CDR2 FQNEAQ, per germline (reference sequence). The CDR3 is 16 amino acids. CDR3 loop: CASSPRPTGVDGELFF. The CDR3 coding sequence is TGTGCCAGCAGCCCGCGCCCGACAGGGGTCGACGGGGAGCTGTTTTTT. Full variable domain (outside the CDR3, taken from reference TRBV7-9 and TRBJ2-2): DTGVSQNPRHKITKRGQNVTFRCDPISEHNRLYWYRQTLGQGPEFLTYFQNEAQLEKSRLLSDRFSAERPKGSFSTLEIQRTEQGDSAMYLCASSPRPTGVDGELFFGEGSRLTVL.

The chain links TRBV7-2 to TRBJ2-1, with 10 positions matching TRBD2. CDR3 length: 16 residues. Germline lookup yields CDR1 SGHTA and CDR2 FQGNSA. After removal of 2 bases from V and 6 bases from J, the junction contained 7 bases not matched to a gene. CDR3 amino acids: CASSLTSGTSSNEQFF. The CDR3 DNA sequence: TGTGCCAGCAGCTTAACTAGCGGGACTAGTTCCAATGAGCAGTTCTTC. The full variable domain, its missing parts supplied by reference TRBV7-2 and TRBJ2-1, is GAGVSQSPSNKVTEKGKDVELRCDPISGHTALYWYRQSLGQGLEFLIYFQGNSAPDKSGLPSDRFSAERTGGSVSTLTIQRTQQEDSAVYLCASSLTSGTSSNEQFFGPGTRLTVL.

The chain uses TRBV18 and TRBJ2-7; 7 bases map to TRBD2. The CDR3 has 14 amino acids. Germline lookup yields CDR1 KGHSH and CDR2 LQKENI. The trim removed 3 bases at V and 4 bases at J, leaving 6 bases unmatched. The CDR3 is CASSPGGSQYEQYF. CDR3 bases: TGTGCCAGCTCACCTGGCGGGAGTCAATACGAGCAGTACTTC.

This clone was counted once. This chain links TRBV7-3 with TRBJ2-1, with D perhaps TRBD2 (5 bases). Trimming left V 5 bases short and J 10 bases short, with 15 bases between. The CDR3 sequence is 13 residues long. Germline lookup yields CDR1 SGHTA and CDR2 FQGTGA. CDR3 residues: CASSPQSSEEQFF. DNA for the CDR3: TGTGCCAGCAGCCCCCAGAGTAGCGAAGAGCAGTTCTTC.

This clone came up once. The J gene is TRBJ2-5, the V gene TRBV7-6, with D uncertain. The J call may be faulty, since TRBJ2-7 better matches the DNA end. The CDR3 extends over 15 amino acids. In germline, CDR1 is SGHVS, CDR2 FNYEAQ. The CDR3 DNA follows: TGTGCCAGCAGCCAATCCCCGTTGGGTATCAACGAGCAGTACTTC. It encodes CASSQSPLGINEQYF.